Below are 26 T cell receptor beta chains sequenced from a single sample in a study of T cell responses to AZD1222 COVID-19 vaccine. Repertoires were generated with immunoSEQ multiplex PCR, while TCRdb's copy carries only in-frame clones and drops some. The data hold about 140,000 clones, with about four fifths observed a single time. Sequencing was performed on peripheral blood, taken on day 0 of AZD1222 vaccination. The receptors were gathered from an adult in good health.

The V gene is TRBV3-1 (or the pseudogene TRBV3-2), the J gene TRBJ1-5; no firm D call. With 0 bases removed from V and 0 bases from J, the gap between germline ends came to 6 bases. This CDR3 comprises 15 residues. Germline V gene lookup returns CDR1 LGHDT and CDR2 YNNKEL (reference sequence). The CDR3 sequence: CASSQDPGSNQPQHF. DNA of the CDR3: TGTGCCAGCAGCCAAGATCCGGGTAGCAATCAGCCCCAGCATTTT.

The V call is TRBV5-1, the J call TRBJ2-1; D might be TRBD1 (6 bases). This CDR3 region has 15 residues. Trimming took 0 bases from V and 8 from J, leaving 15 bases between them. CDR1 SGHRS and CDR2 YFSETQ come from the germline V gene. DNA of the CDR3: TGCGCCAGCAGCTTGGCCGGACAGCTTCTCCATGAGCAGTTCTTC. Amino acids: CASSLAGQLLHEQFF. Variable domain in full (rest from reference TRBV5-1 and TRBJ2-1): KAGVTQTPRYLIKTRGQQVTLSCSPISGHRSVSWYQQTPGQGLQFLFEYFSETQRNKGNFPGRFSGRQFSNSRSEMNVSTLELGDSALYLCASSLAGQLLHEQFFGPGTRLTVL.

The chain employs TRBV10-3 and TRBJ2-5; the match to TRBD2 covers 7 bases. The CDR3 sequence is 17 residues long. V shed 4 bases, J shed 0 bases, and the junction held 11 bases outside the gene matches. CDR1 and CDR2 from the germline V gene are ENHRY and SYGVKD. CDR3 in DNA: TGTGCCATCAGTGTCAAGGGTAAGCGGGACTACCAAGAGACCCAGTACTTC. Residues: CAISVKGKRDYQETQYF.

The CDR3 nucleotides are TGTGCCAGCAGCGTAAGCGGGGTCTCGGAAAATGAGCAGTTCTTC. Translation gives CASSVSGVSENEQFF. This sequence joins TRBV9 and TRBJ2-1; 7 bases match TRBD2. Germline values: CDR1 SGDLS, CDR2 YYNGEE. V shed 1 base, J shed 7 bases, and the junction held 8 bases outside the gene matches. The CDR3 is made up of 15 amino acids. The whole variable domain, remainder taken from reference TRBV9 and TRBJ2-1, is DSGVTQTPKHLITATGQRVTLRCSPRSGDLSVYWYQQSLDQGLQFLIQYYNGEERAKGNILERFSAQQFPDLHSELNLSSLELGDSALYFCASSVSGVSENEQFFGPGTRLTVL.

This clone was found once. This chain connects TRBV27 to TRBJ1-4; 10 bases fit TRBD1. The CDR3 loop spans 17 amino acids. CDR1 is MNHEY, CDR2 SMNVEV, per germline (reference sequence). The V gene end was trimmed by 2 bases and the J gene end by 2 bases; junction bases not matched to a gene: 5. The CDR3 protein is CASSLRGQGKTNEKLFF. In nucleotides, the CDR3 is TGTGCCAGCAGTTTAAGGGGACAGGGGAAGACTAATGAAAAACTGTTTTTT.

The chain couples TRBV5-1 to TRBJ1-5; D gene uncertain. The CDR3 is 16 residues long. The V gene's germline CDR1 is SGHRS and CDR2 YFSETQ. Trimming stripped 0 bases from V and 0 bases from J, with 10 bases between. The chain's CDR3 is CASSLGAGDSNQPQHF. The CDR3 DNA sequence: TGCGCCAGCAGCTTGGGAGCAGGAGATAGCAATCAGCCCCAGCATTTT.

V is TRBV19 and J is TRBJ1-4; 10 bases are a match to TRBD1. V trimming: 5 bases; J trimming: 14 bases; junction bases outside the gene matches: 11. The CDR3 sequence is 14 residues long. The germline CDR1 and CDR2 sequences are LNHDA and SQIVND (reference sequence). CDR3 protein: CASSSPTGGLVLFF. CDR3 nucleotides: TGTGCCAGTAGTTCCCCGACAGGGGGCCTTGTCCTGTTTTTT.

The chain couples TRBV6-2 or TRBV6-3 to TRBJ1-1; 7 nucleotides align to TRBD1. V was clipped by 5 bases and J by 1 base; unmatched bases: 4. The length of the CDR3 is 14 residues. Germline V gene lookup returns CDR1 MNHEY and CDR2 SVGEGT. The DNA for the CDR3 is TGTGCCAGCAGTGATAGACAGGGGAACACTGAAGCTTTCTTT. Amino acids: CASSDRQGNTEAFF.

J is TRBJ1-2 and V is TRBV20-1, with no clear D. CDR3 length equals 13 residues. The V end lost 3 bases, the J end lost 4 bases, and 12 bases lay between the germline ends. The germline V gene encodes CDR1 DFQATT and CDR2 SNEGSKA (reference sequence). CDR3 residues: CSASGQPLYGYTF. As DNA, the CDR3 is TGCAGTGCTAGTGGGCAGCCCCTCTATGGCTACACCTTC.

The rearrangement joins TRBV27 to TRBJ1-6; D unresolved. The germline gives CDR1 MNHEY, CDR2 SMNVEV (reference sequence). This CDR3 contains 12 residues. V was clipped by 5 bases and J by 2 bases, with 1 base between them. The CDR3 here is CASSPYNSPLHF. As DNA, the CDR3 is TGTGCCAGCAGTCCCTATAATTCACCCCTCCACTTT.

This clone was seen only a few times. This chain uses TRBV2 with TRBJ1-5, with a possible D match to TRBD1 (6 bases). Germline lookup yields CDR1 SNHLY and CDR2 FYNNEI. The CDR3 length is 14 residues. The V and J ends lost 7 bases and 1 base respectively, with 11 bases between them. CDR3 sequence reads: CASKFGQSNQPQHF. Written as DNA, the CDR3 is TGTGCCAGCAAATTTGGACAGAGCAATCAGCCCCAGCATTTT.

The CDR3 region has the DNA TGCGCCAGCAGCCTTGGTTGGTCCCAAGAGACCCAGTACTTC. Amino acid sequence: CASSLGWSQETQYF. J is TRBJ2-5 and V is TRBV5-1; the D is unclear. V dropped 4 bases and J dropped 1 base, with 11 bases sitting between them. CDR1 SGHRS and CDR2 YFSETQ come from the germline V gene. This CDR3 comprises 14 residues.

The rearrangement joins TRBV6-5 to TRBJ1-1; D gene unclear. Germline loops: CDR1 MNHEY, CDR2 SVGAGI. The CDR3 spans 15 residues. V was pared by 0 bases and J by 4 bases, with 12 bases between. The CDR3 nucleotides are TGTGCCAGCAGTTACTCAGTACCCTTGGGCACTGAAGCTTTCTTT. Amino acid sequence: CASSYSVPLGTEAFF.

The genes are TRBV28 and TRBJ1-2; no reliable D call. The V gene lost 1 base and the J gene lost 5 bases, with 8 bases spanning the gap. Germline V gene data show CDR1 as MDHEN and CDR2 as SYDVKM. This CDR3 has 13 amino acids. The CDR3 here is CASSLSLSYGYTF. The CDR3 DNA reads as TGTGCCAGCAGTTTATCCCTCTCTTATGGCTACACCTTC.

V and J are TRBV25-1 and TRBJ1-6; the match to TRBD1 covers 8 bases. Germline CDR1 reads MGHDK; CDR2 reads SYGVNS. With V trimmed by 6 bases and J by 7 bases, 8 bases remained unmatched. CDR3 length: 15 residues. CDR3 DNA sequence: TGTGCCAGCAGCCCAGGGGGCAGTAAAAATTCACCCCTCCACTTT. It translates to CASSPGGSKNSPLHF. The variable domain in full, with the rest retrieved from reference TRBV25-1 and TRBJ1-6, is EADIYQTPRYLVIGTGKKITLECSQTMGHDKMYWYQQDPGMELHLIHYSYGVNSTEKGDLSSESTVSRIRTEHFPLTLESARPSHTSQYLCASSPGGSKNSPLHFGNGTRLTVT.

The gene calls are TRBV19 and TRBJ1-1, with D possibly TRBD1 on 6 matching bases. This CDR3 region has 12 residues. Between the trimmed V and J ends, which lost 5 bases and 10 bases, there was a span of 14 bases. The germline CDR1 and CDR2 sequences are LNHDA and SQIVND (reference sequence). CDR3 in amino acids: CASSETRDIAFF. DNA for the CDR3: TGTGCCAGTAGTGAAACTCGGGACATAGCTTTCTTT.

This rearrangement joins TRBV5-6 to TRBJ2-4; maybe TRBD2 (5 bases). The ends were cut back, 0 bases at V and 9 bases at J, with 10 bases in the middle. The CDR3 has 13 amino acids. CDR1 is SGHDT, CDR2 YYEEEE, per germline. DNA for the CDR3: TGTGCCAGCAGCTTGGCCCTTCGGGGCATTCAGTACTTC. It encodes CASSLALRGIQYF.

The rearrangement joins TRBV11-1 to TRBJ2-7; the D is unclear. Germline loops: CDR1 SGHAT, CDR2 FQDESV (reference sequence). V lost 3 bases, J lost 7 bases, and 16 bases lay in between. This CDR3 spans 14 amino acids. The CDR3 is CASSLAFSSLEQYF. CDR3 sequence (DNA): TGTGCCAGCAGCTTGGCATTCTCTTCTCTGGAGCAGTACTTC.

Comments on this clone: In the same sample, other DNA sequences code for this CDR3. The chain joins TRBV19 to TRBJ1-2; D possibly corresponds to TRBD1 (6 bases). Trimming left V 5 bases short and J 3 bases short, with 10 bases between. This CDR3 comprises 13 residues. Germline lookup yields CDR1 LNHDA and CDR2 SQIVND (reference sequence). The CDR3 bases are TGTGCCAGTAGTCCACAGGGAGACTATGGCTACACCTTC. Its translation: CASSPQGDYGYTF.

V is TRBV10-3 and J is TRBJ1-5; weak D call: TRBD1 (5 bases). This CDR3 is 14 amino acids long. CDR1 is ENHRY and CDR2 is SYGVKD in the germline V gene. V was trimmed by 0 bases and J by 2 bases, leaving 5 bases between them. CDR3 amino acids: CAISESGGNQPQHF. The DNA for the CDR3 is TGTGCCATCAGTGAGTCGGGGGGCAATCAGCCCCAGCATTTT.

This rearrangement joins TRBV5-1 to TRBJ1-4; unclear D gene. This CDR3 contains 18 residues. The germline CDR1 and CDR2 sequences are SGHRS and YFSETQ. Trimming removed 5 bases at V and 8 bases at J, with 28 bases between. CDR3: CASRLMGIGVPTEEKLFF. Written as DNA, the CDR3 is TGCGCCAGCAGGTTGATGGGAATAGGAGTCCCAACTGAAGAAAAACTGTTTTTT.

This sequence joins TRBV12-5 and TRBJ2-1; 9 bases fit TRBD1. V dropped 5 bases and J dropped 2; count of bases not matched to a gene: 4. Germline V gene lookup returns CDR1 LGHNT and CDR2 FRNRAP. The CDR3 has 15 residues. For the CDR3, the DNA is TGTGCTAGTGGTGCCGGGACAGGGCCCTACAATGAGCAGTTCTTC. Residues: CASGAGTGPYNEQFF.

The V and J genes are TRBV4-1 and TRBJ1-2; tentatively, D is TRBD1 (6 bases). Germline lookup yields CDR1 MGHRA and CDR2 YSYEKL. Trimming shortened V by 3 bases and J by 0 bases, and 14 bases separated the two germline ends. The length of the CDR3 is 16 residues. The CDR3 DNA follows: TGCGCCAGCAGCCACCTACAGGGATTTACTAACTATGGCTACACCTTC. This sequence encodes CASSHLQGFTNYGYTF.

The chain carries TRBV7-3 and TRBJ2-1; D perhaps matches TRBD2 (6 bases). The CDR3 has 14 amino acids. Germline V lookup: CDR1 SGHTA, CDR2 FQGTGA. The V end lost 3 bases, the J end lost 3 bases, and 9 bases lay between the germline ends. The DNA for the CDR3 is TGTGCCAGCAGCTTTGGGGGAGGCTACAATGAGCAGTTCTTC. The encoded protein is CASSFGGGYNEQFF.

The chain is built from TRBV18 and TRBJ1-1; possible D gene TRBD1, 6 bases. CDR3 length equals 14 residues. Trimming left V 4 bases short and J 2 bases short, with 11 bases between. Germline loops: CDR1 KGHSH, CDR2 LQKENI. The CDR3 here is CASSLQGSNTEAFF. The CDR3 region has the DNA TGTGCCAGCTCACTACAGGGTTCAAACACTGAAGCTTTCTTT. The complete variable domain, with remaining parts taken from reference TRBV18 and TRBJ1-1, reads NAGVMQNPRHLVRRRGQEARLRCSPMKGHSHVYWYRQLPEEGLKFMVYLQKENIIDESGMPKERFSAEFPKEGPSILRIQQVVRGDSAAYFCASSLQGSNTEAFFGQGTRLTVV.

The chain joins TRBV19 to TRBJ2-3, with 8 bases lining up with TRBD2. Per the germline V gene, CDR1 is LNHDA and CDR2 is SQIVND (reference sequence). Germline trimming cut 7 bases from V and 6 bases from J; bases unmatched to any gene: 12. The length of the CDR3 is 15 residues. This CDR3 is CASTLTGGPEDTQYF. The CDR3 bases are TGTGCCAGTACTCTAACGGGGGGGCCCGAGGATACGCAGTATTTT.